These 8 T cell receptor beta chains were all obtained from the same sample, sequenced in a study of response to subunit inactivated influenza vaccine. TCRdb used MiXCR to reprocess the RT-PCR reads, holding one entry per CDR3 protein. Counted here are about 540,000 distinct CDR3 sequences, roughly 23% occurring once; the ten biggest clones make up about 3%. The same data also contributed to another study, on T cells expressing NK-cell markers. From that second work: UMIs accompanied the 5'RACE template switching by which TCR beta cDNA was made.

The starting material was CD4+ T cells sorted from PBMCs, obtained 11 to 12 days after vaccination. The receptors come from a man aged 45-60 years who received an inactivated influenza vaccine.

V is TRBV3-1 and J is TRBJ2-1; 13 bases align to TRBD2. This CDR3 spans 16 amino acids. CDR1 and CDR2 (germline): LGHDT, YNNKEL (reference sequence). J was trimmed by 10 bases and V by 4 bases; bases with no gene match: 10. CDR3 nucleotides: TGTGCCAGCAGCCTCCTGACTAGCGGGAGGTATATGGAGCAGTTCTTC. Its protein is CASSLLTSGRYMEQFF.

V gene TRBV7-9 combines with J gene TRBJ2-3; D is possibly TRBD1 (6 bases). Germline lookup yields CDR1 SEHNR and CDR2 FQNEAQ (reference sequence). Trimming shortened V by 1 base and J by 4 bases, and 12 bases separated the two germline ends. The CDR3 sequence is 15 residues long. The CDR3 spells CASSLVGGLADTQYF. The CDR3 DNA reads TGTGCCAGCAGCTTAGTTGGGGGCCTCGCAGATACGCAGTATTTT.

V gene TRBV12-3 or TRBV12-4 combines with J gene TRBJ2-6; 7 nucleotides align to TRBD2. The CDR3 spans 17 residues. Trimming took 7 bases from V and 2 from J; bases not matched to a gene: 11. Here the CDR3 reads CASKYGAGVAGANVLTF. CDR3 coding DNA: TGTGCCAGCAAATACGGGGCGGGGGTTGCTGGGGCCAACGTCCTGACTTTC.

This clonotype has a count of ten or more. This rearrangement joins TRBV6-5 to TRBJ1-2; D is perhaps TRBD1 (6 bases). Looked up from germline, CDR1 is MNHEY and CDR2 is SVGAGI. The CDR3 covers 15 residues. With 0 bases removed from V and 8 bases from J, the gap between germline ends came to 16 bases. The CDR3 protein is CASSYSTRGGLGYTF. The CDR3 nucleotides are TGTGCCAGCAGTTACTCGACGAGGGGGGGTCTCGGCTACACCTTC.

This clonotype came up many times. The rearrangement links TRBV7-8 to TRBJ2-1; TRBD2 matches at 11 bases. The CDR3 length is 15 residues. V lost 5 bases to trimming and J lost 5 bases; unmatched junction nucleotides: 5. Germline values: CDR1 SGHVS, CDR2 FQNEAQ. The CDR3 nucleotides are TGTGCCAGCAGCCGCGGGACTAGCGGCAACAATGAGCAGTTCTTC. Translating gives CASSRGTSGNNEQFF.

This clonotype came up a few times. The V and J genes are TRBV9 and TRBJ2-3; D is uncertain. V shed 0 bases and J shed 1 base, with 9 bases lying between them. This CDR3 spans 15 amino acids. Germline lookup yields CDR1 SGDLS and CDR2 YYNGEE. CDR3 sequence: CASSVDPRGTDTQYF. CDR3 sequence (DNA): TGTGCCAGCAGCGTAGATCCTAGGGGCACAGATACGCAGTATTTT.

The sample holds many counts of this clonotype. The chain couples TRBV12-3 or TRBV12-4 to TRBJ2-1; weak D call: TRBD2 (5 bases). Deletions cut 7 bases from V and 1 base from J, with 8 bases between. This CDR3 region has 13 residues. The DNA of the CDR3 is TGTGCCAGCAAACGGGATTCCTACAATGAGCAGTTCTTC. Protein product: CASKRDSYNEQFF.

The chain recombines TRBV19 with TRBJ1-4; D is unclear. V lost 8 bases and J lost 8, with 21 bases in between. The germline V gene encodes CDR1 LNHDA and CDR2 SQIVND (reference sequence). CDR3 length equals 15 residues. This CDR3 reads CASHPGGKAAEKLFF. CDR3 sequence (DNA): TGTGCCAGTCATCCCGGCGGGAAAGCGGCGGAAAAACTGTTTTTT.